A single sample gave rise to the 9 T cell receptor beta chains below, sequenced in a study of blood T cell repertoires in COVID-19. This table comes from immunoSEQ multiplex PCR, and its TCRdb copy is limited to in-frame clones, with some not included. The data show a few hundred thousand clones, more than 75% seen once. The sequenced sample was PBMCs or T cells enriched from blood (not recorded which). The receptors were gathered from a woman between 50 and 59 years old who had been exposed to COVID-19.

The chain employs TRBV3-1 (or the pseudogene TRBV3-2) and TRBJ1-1; D call uncertain. Deletions cut 1 base from V and 0 bases from J, with 9 bases between. Germline V gene data show CDR1 as LGHDT and CDR2 as YNNKEL (reference sequence). This CDR3 has 15 amino acids. CDR3 sequence (DNA): TGTGCCAGCAGCCAAGGCAGGCTCTTGAACACTGAAGCTTTCTTT. The encoded protein is CASSQGRLLNTEAFF.

The V and J genes are TRBV5-1 and TRBJ2-3, with a possible D match to TRBD2 (6 bases). Trimming took off 5 bases at V and 4 bases at J, with 20 bases between the two ends. The CDR3 length is 16 residues. Germline CDR1 reads SGHRS; CDR2 reads YFSETQ. The CDR3 region has the DNA TGCGCCAGCAGTCAGCCCATCGGTGGCGGGGCAGATACGCAGTATTTT. As protein: CASSQPIGGGADTQYF.

The chain is built from TRBV7-9 and TRBJ2-1; D may be TRBD2 (6 bases). Looked up from germline, CDR1 is SEHNR and CDR2 is FQNEAQ (reference sequence). V was clipped by 5 bases and J by 10 bases, with 15 bases between them. The CDR3 is made up of 13 amino acids. DNA for the CDR3: TGTGCCAGCAGCCCAGACGCGGGGCACGAGCAGTTCTTC. It encodes CASSPDAGHEQFF. Based on the CDR3 plus reference TRBV7-9 and TRBJ2-1, the full variable domain is DTGVSQNPRHKITKRGQNVTFRCDPISEHNRLYWYRQTLGQGPEFLTYFQNEAQLEKSRLLSDRFSAERPKGSFSTLEIQRTEQGDSAMYLCASSPDAGHEQFFGPGTRLTVL.

In this sample, this clone turned up once. The V call is TRBV10-3, the J call TRBJ1-2; TRBD1 matches at 9 bases. The germline CDR1 and CDR2 sequences are ENHRY and SYGVKD. This CDR3 region has 14 residues. Unmatched junction bases numbered 10, after V lost 6 bases and J lost 8 bases. The CDR3 DNA follows: TGTGCCATCAGCCTTATACAGGGGGCGAAGGGCTACACCTTC. Translating it yields CAISLIQGAKGYTF.

The chain has TRBV19 and TRBJ1-6; 10 bases align to TRBD1. The CDR3 totals 14 residues. The V and J ends lost 5 bases and 7 bases, in that order; junction bases with no gene match: 2. Germline V lookup: CDR1 LNHDA, CDR2 SQIVND (reference sequence). The chain's CDR3 is CASSSGQGNSPLHF. The CDR3 DNA sequence: TGTGCCAGTAGTTCGGGACAGGGGAATTCACCCCTCCACTTT. Based on the CDR3 plus reference TRBV19 and TRBJ1-6, the full variable domain is DGGITQSPKYLFRKEGQNVTLSCEQNLNHDAMYWYRQDPGQGLRLIYYSQIVNDFQKGDIAEGYSVSREKKESFPLTVTSAQKNPTAFYLCASSSGQGNSPLHFGNGTRLTVT.

The V gene is TRBV5-6, the J gene TRBJ1-5, with D unresolved. The CDR3 has 14 residues. Germline values: CDR1 SGHDT, CDR2 YYEEEE. Trimming removed 1 base from V and 6 bases from J, with 11 bases in between. CDR3 loop: CASSLSRGSQPQHF. The CDR3 DNA sequence: TGTGCCAGCAGCTTGTCGCGAGGGAGTCAGCCCCAGCATTTT.

CDR3 nucleotides: TGTGCCAGCAGCTACCCCCAGGGGGTGAACACCGGGGAGCTGTTTTTT. It is translated as CASSYPQGVNTGELFF. The V and J genes are TRBV7-9 and TRBJ2-2, with 7 nucleotides matching TRBD1. The CDR3 totals 16 residues. Germline lookup yields CDR1 SEHNR and CDR2 FQNEAQ (reference sequence). Trimming took 4 bases from V and 1 from J; bases not matched to a gene: 6.

Notes on this clone: Its ends do not fully match the called genes, so a read error is possible. This chain joins TRBV28 and TRBJ2-3, with D uncertain. The germline gives CDR1 MDHEN, CDR2 SYDVKM. The CDR3 is made up of 10 amino acids. The CDR3 coding sequence is TGCGCTCTCCGTAGAGATACGCAGTATTTT. It encodes CALRRDTQYF.

V is TRBV4-2 and J is TRBJ2-7; D is uncertain. Trimming took 2 bases from V and 1 from J, leaving 12 bases between them. This CDR3 has 15 amino acids. CDR1 LGHNA and CDR2 YNFKEQ come from the germline V gene. CDR3 sequence reads: CASSQSLGPSYEQYF. CDR3 nucleotide sequence: TGTGCCAGCAGCCAAAGTCTGGGCCCGTCCTACGAGCAGTACTTC.